The 14 T cell receptor beta chains below were found in one sample sequenced in a study of blood T cell repertoires in COVID-19. The data were produced by immunoSEQ multiplex PCR, yet TCRdb's version contains in-frame clones alone and is incomplete. The sample lists fewer than 650,000 clones, approximately 88% occurring once. Material for sequencing was peripheral blood. These receptors originate from a woman between 45 and 65 years old with COVID-19, enrolled during active disease.

This chain connects TRBV3-1 (or the pseudogene TRBV3-2) to TRBJ1-2; D gene unclear. Per germline, CDR1 LGHDT and CDR2 YNNKEL (reference sequence). The length of the CDR3 is 15 residues. The V end lost 1 base, the J end lost 7 bases, and 16 bases lay between the germline ends. As DNA, the CDR3 is TGTGCCAGCAGCCAAGGGTTTTTTCAGGATCGTGGCTACACCTTC. Protein: CASSQGFFQDRGYTF.

This clone has only one observation. The chain employs TRBV11-1 and TRBJ2-6, with D possibly being TRBD1 (6 bases). The CDR3 totals 15 residues. V lost 2 bases and J lost 2, with 7 bases in between. Germline CDR1 reads SGHAT; CDR2 reads FQDESV (reference sequence). This CDR3 reads CASSLSGAGANVLTF. CDR3 in DNA: TGTGCCAGCAGCTTATCAGGGGCTGGGGCCAACGTCCTGACTTTC.

This clone was seen a single time. This chain links TRBV4-1 with TRBJ2-3; 7 positions match TRBD1. Germline CDR1 is MGHRA and CDR2 is YSYEKL. The CDR3 totals 17 residues. V lost 0 bases, J lost 0 bases, and 6 bases stayed unmatched. CDR3 nucleotide sequence: TGCGCCAGCAGCCAAGAATGGGAAGGGGGCAGCACAGATACGCAGTATTTT. Protein: CASSQEWEGGSTDTQYF.

V and J are TRBV3-1 (or the pseudogene TRBV3-2) and TRBJ1-4; 7 nucleotides match TRBD1. Germline loops: CDR1 LGHDT, CDR2 YNNKEL (reference sequence). After removal of 4 bases from V and 5 bases from J, the junction contained 13 bases not matched to a gene. The CDR3 has 17 residues. CDR3 DNA sequence: TGTGCCAGCAGCCGGCAGGGGGACAACGCGCTAAATGAAAAACTGTTTTTT. Translation gives CASSRQGDNALNEKLFF.

The chain is built from TRBV6-2 or TRBV6-3 and TRBJ1-4; TRBD1 aligns across 8 bases. The CDR3 is 16 amino acids. Germline V gene lookup returns CDR1 MNHEY and CDR2 SVGEGT. J gave up 6 bases and V 4 bases, and 10 bases lay outside the gene matches. CDR3 protein: CASSWTQGAQDEKLFF. Here the CDR3 DNA reads TGTGCCAGCAGTTGGACTCAGGGGGCGCAAGATGAAAAACTGTTTTTT.

This chain connects TRBV19 to TRBJ1-1, with a possible D match to TRBD1 (6 bases). The germline V gene has CDR1 LNHDA and CDR2 SQIVND (reference sequence). V lost 5 bases and J lost 0, with 13 bases in between. The CDR3 extends over 15 amino acids. This CDR3 is CASSSPQGMNTEAFF. The CDR3 region has the DNA TGTGCCAGTAGTTCCCCCCAGGGGATGAACACTGAAGCTTTCTTT.

The CDR3 protein is CASSPRGGVYEQYF. Written as DNA, the CDR3 is TGTGCCAGCAGCCCGAGGGGGGGAGTCTACGAGCAGTACTTC. The rearrangement links TRBV11-2 to TRBJ2-7; D is perhaps TRBD2 (7 bases). This CDR3 is built from 14 residues. CDR1 and CDR2 from the germline V gene are SGHAT and FQNNGV. V was trimmed by 5 bases and J by 3 bases, leaving 14 bases between them. Variable domain in full (rest from reference TRBV11-2 and TRBJ2-7): EAGVAQSPRYKIIEKRQSVAFWCNPISGHATLYWYQQILGQGPKLLIQFQNNGVVDDSQLPKDRFSAERLKGVDSTLKIQPAKLEDSAVYLCASSPRGGVYEQYFGPGTRLTVT.

The chain couples TRBV27 to TRBJ1-5; D is ambiguous. In germline, CDR1 is MNHEY, CDR2 SMNVEV (reference sequence). The CDR3 has 14 residues. V dropped 1 base and J dropped 1 base, with 5 bases sitting between them. The CDR3 nucleotides are TGTGCCAGCAGTTTATGGGCAAGCAATCAGCCCCAGCATTTT. As protein: CASSLWASNQPQHF.

V is TRBV19 and J is TRBJ1-1; 7 bases align to TRBD1. Germline lookup yields CDR1 LNHDA and CDR2 SQIVND (reference sequence). The CDR3 totals 14 residues. J was trimmed by 1 base and V by 5 bases; bases with no gene match: 4. The CDR3 loop is CASSAGTANTEAFF. DNA of the CDR3: TGTGCCAGTAGTGCCGGGACAGCGAACACTGAAGCTTTCTTT.

The rearrangement links TRBV11-3 to TRBJ2-2, with 7 positions matching TRBD1. The CDR3 length is 15 residues. Trimming at V came to 5 bases and at J to 9 bases, leaving 12 bases not matched to a gene. Per germline, CDR1 SGHNT and CDR2 YENEEA. This chain's CDR3 is CASSVSGTASRELFF. The CDR3 DNA reads as TGTGCCAGCAGCGTATCCGGGACAGCAAGTCGGGAGCTGTTTTTT.

The chain links TRBV4-1 to TRBJ1-2; possibly TRBD1 for D (5 bases). This CDR3 has 15 residues. Trimming left V 2 bases short and J 2 bases short, with 12 bases between. Germline V gives CDR1 MGHRA, CDR2 YSYEKL. The CDR3 coding sequence is TGCGCCAGCAGCCAAATAGGGGTTAAGAACTATGGCTACACCTTC. Translation: CASSQIGVKNYGYTF.

The chain couples TRBV2 to TRBJ1-1; no reliable D call. V was pared by 5 bases and J by 3 bases, with 10 bases between. The CDR3 is made up of 13 amino acids. Germline V lookup: CDR1 SNHLY, CDR2 FYNNEI. The CDR3 bases are TGTGCCAGCAGTCAAGGGCCCTACACTGAAGCTTTCTTT. It encodes CASSQGPYTEAFF.

The chain joins TRBV6-5 to TRBJ1-1, with D possibly being TRBD1 (5 bases). The germline CDR1 and CDR2 sequences are MNHEY and SVGAGI. Trimming left V 8 bases short and J 1 base short, with 14 bases between. The CDR3 extends over 14 amino acids. CDR3 DNA sequence: TGTGCCAGCGGCCGGGGGGGTCGGAACACTGAAGCTTTCTTT. Translation: CASGRGGRNTEAFF.

This clone appeared once. The V call is TRBV27, the J call TRBJ1-2, with D unclear. Germline V gene data show CDR1 as MNHEY and CDR2 as SMNVEV (reference sequence). Trimming removed 10 bases at V and 4 bases at J, with 10 bases between. The CDR3 has 11 amino acids. The CDR3 region has the DNA TGTGCCACCGGGGAGCGCTATGGCTACACCTTC. Translating it yields CATGERYGYTF.